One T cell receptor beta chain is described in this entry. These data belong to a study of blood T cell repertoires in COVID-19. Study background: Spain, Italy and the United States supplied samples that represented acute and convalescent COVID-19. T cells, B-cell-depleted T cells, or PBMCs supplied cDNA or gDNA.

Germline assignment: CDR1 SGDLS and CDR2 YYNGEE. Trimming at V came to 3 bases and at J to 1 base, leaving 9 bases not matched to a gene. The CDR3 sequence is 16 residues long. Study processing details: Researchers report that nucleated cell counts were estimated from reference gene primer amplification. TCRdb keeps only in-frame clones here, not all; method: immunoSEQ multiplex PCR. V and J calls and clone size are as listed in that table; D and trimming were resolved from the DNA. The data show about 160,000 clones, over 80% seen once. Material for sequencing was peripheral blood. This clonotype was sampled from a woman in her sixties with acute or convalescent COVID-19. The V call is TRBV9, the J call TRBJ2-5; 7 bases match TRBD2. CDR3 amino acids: CASSEGDSGPQETQYF. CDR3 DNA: TGTGCCAGCAGCGAAGGGGATAGCGGGCCCCAAGAGACCCAGTACTTC. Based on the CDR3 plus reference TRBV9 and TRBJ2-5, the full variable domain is DSGVTQTPKHLITATGQRVTLRCSPRSGDLSVYWYQQSLDQGLQFLIQYYNGEERAKGNILERFSAQQFPDLHSELNLSSLELGDSALYFCASSEGDSGPQETQYFGPGTRLLVL.